The rows below give T cell receptor beta chains drawn from one sample of a study of identical twins. TCRdb reanalysed the 5' RACE reads using MiXCR and keeps one entry per CDR3 protein. In the table there are about 340,000 distinct CDR3 sequences, around 12% of which are singletons. The data also belong to a second study, concerning yellow fever vaccine responses in identical twins.

Sequencing was done on a sample of CD8+ T cells sorted from blood. These receptors originate from a woman under 30 in good health. CDR3s include the opening cysteine and the closing phenylalanine or tryptophan. A D gene is named only where the DNA matches it firmly. The listing skips clone size in some rows; elsewhere it reads once, few, many or a size class.

cdr3_aa: CASSGTGRLSIEAFF
cdr3_nt: TGTGCCAGCAGCGGTACGGGACGCCTCTCGATAGAGGCTTTCTTT
j_call: TRBJ1-1
d_call: -
clone_size: few
v_call: TRBV9

cdr3_aa: CSAKTGVNSPLHF
cdr3_nt: TGCAGCGCCAAGACAGGGGTTAATTCACCCCTCCACTTT
j_call: TRBJ1-6
d_call: TRBD1
clone_size: many
v_call: TRBV29-1

cdr3_aa: CASSQALLDRSLLYGYTF
cdr3_nt: TGTGCCAGCAGCCAAGCCCTCCTGGACAGGTCCCTATTATATGGCTACACCTTC
j_call: TRBJ1-2
d_call: TRBD1
clone_size: few
v_call: TRBV4-2

cdr3_aa: CAISVGDLFTDTQYF
cdr3_nt: TGTGCCATCAGTGTCGGGGACTTGTTCACAGATACGCAGTATTTT
j_call: TRBJ2-3
d_call: -
clone_size: many
v_call: TRBV10-3

cdr3_aa: CASSQVASRDSYNEQFF
cdr3_nt: TGCGCCAGCAGCCAAGTGGCTAGTCGGGACTCCTACAATGAGCAGTTCTTC
j_call: TRBJ2-1
d_call: -
clone_size: many
v_call: TRBV4-1

cdr3_aa: CASSLLSSVYQETQYF
cdr3_nt: TGTGCCAGCAGTTTATTATCCTCGGTGTACCAAGAGACCCAGTACTTC
j_call: TRBJ2-5
d_call: -
clone_size: -
v_call: TRBV27

cdr3_aa: CASREWSGYTDTQYF
cdr3_nt: TGTGCCAGCAGGGAATGGAGCGGGTACACAGATACGCAGTATTTT
j_call: TRBJ2-3
d_call: -
clone_size: -
v_call: TRBV2

cdr3_aa: CASSKPGGEQYF
cdr3_nt: TGTGCCAGCAGTAAGCCCGGGGGGGAGCAGTACTTC
j_call: TRBJ2-7
d_call: TRBD2
clone_size: -
v_call: TRBV27

cdr3_aa: CASSHETTGFGYEQYF
cdr3_nt: TGTGCCAGCAGTCATGAGACTACAGGTTTTGGGTACGAGCAGTACTTC
j_call: TRBJ2-7
d_call: -
clone_size: -
v_call: TRBV6-1

cdr3_aa: CASSLGRSLAQHF
cdr3_nt: TGTGCCAGCAGTTTAGGGCGCTCCTTGGCCCAGCATTTT
j_call: TRBJ1-5
d_call: -
clone_size: few
v_call: TRBV27

cdr3_aa: CASSYSEGSQPQHF
cdr3_nt: TGTGCCAGCAGCTACTCGGAGGGGAGCCAACCCCAGCATTTT
j_call: TRBJ1-5
d_call: -
clone_size: -
v_call: TRBV7-9

cdr3_aa: CASSFPRGLATNEKLFF
cdr3_nt: TGTGCCAGCAGCTTCCCCAGGGGGCTGGCAACTAATGAAAAACTGTTTTTT
j_call: TRBJ1-4
d_call: TRBD1
clone_size: few
v_call: TRBV7-8

cdr3_aa: CASSEVDTGSSYNEQFF
cdr3_nt: TGTGCCAGCAGTGAAGTGGATACGGGGAGCTCCTACAATGAGCAGTTCTTC
j_call: TRBJ2-1
d_call: -
clone_size: few
v_call: TRBV25-1

cdr3_aa: CASSASDGDSSYEQYF
cdr3_nt: TGTGCCAGCAGTGCATCGGACGGGGATAGCTCCTACGAGCAGTACTTC
j_call: TRBJ2-7
d_call: -
clone_size: few
v_call: TRBV27

cdr3_aa: CASSLYQFTMNTEAFF
cdr3_nt: TGTGCCAGCAGCTTATATCAGTTTACCATGAACACTGAAGCTTTCTTT
j_call: TRBJ1-1
d_call: -
clone_size: few
v_call: TRBV7-2

cdr3_aa: CASSLWAGSLQETQYF
cdr3_nt: TGTGCCAGCAGTTTATGGGCGGGATCGTTGCAAGAGACCCAGTACTTC
j_call: TRBJ2-5
d_call: -
clone_size: few
v_call: TRBV28

cdr3_aa: CSVVENYGYTF
cdr3_nt: TGCAGCGTTGTGGAAAACTATGGCTACACCTTC
j_call: TRBJ1-2
d_call: -
clone_size: few
v_call: TRBV29-1

cdr3_aa: CASSAGTATEAFF
cdr3_nt: TGTGCCAGCAGTGCCGGGACAGCCACTGAAGCTTTCTTT
j_call: TRBJ1-1
d_call: TRBD1
clone_size: many
v_call: TRBV12-3/TRBV12-4

cdr3_aa: CASSMDRGQNGYTF
cdr3_nt: TGTGCCAGCAGTATGGACAGGGGACAGAATGGCTACACCTTC
j_call: TRBJ1-2
d_call: TRBD1
clone_size: -
v_call: TRBV12-3/TRBV12-4

cdr3_aa: CASSSPDRSHEQYF
cdr3_nt: TGTGCCAGCAGCTCCCCCGACAGATCCCACGAGCAGTACTTC
j_call: TRBJ2-7
d_call: -
clone_size: -
v_call: TRBV7-9

cdr3_aa: CASADRLAWETQYF
cdr3_nt: TGTGCCAGCGCCGACCGACTAGCCTGGGAGACCCAGTACTTC
j_call: TRBJ2-5
d_call: TRBD2
clone_size: many
v_call: TRBV28

cdr3_aa: CASREEVGISTDTQYF
cdr3_nt: TGTGCCAGCAGAGAGGAGGTGGGGATCTCGACAGATACGCAGTATTTT
j_call: TRBJ2-3
d_call: -
clone_size: -
v_call: TRBV27

cdr3_aa: CATSFSTGELFF
cdr3_nt: TGTGCCACCTCGTTTAGCACCGGGGAGCTGTTTTTT
j_call: TRBJ2-2
d_call: -
clone_size: few
v_call: TRBV7-6

cdr3_aa: CSVEGREGRGNEQFF
cdr3_nt: TGCAGCGTTGAAGGGCGGGAGGGCCGTGGCAATGAGCAGTTCTTC
j_call: TRBJ2-1
d_call: TRBD2
clone_size: many
v_call: TRBV29-1

cdr3_aa: CARDRTGITEAFF
cdr3_nt: TGTGCCAGGGATAGGACAGGGATCACTGAAGCTTTCTTT
j_call: TRBJ1-1
d_call: TRBD1
clone_size: -
v_call: TRBV12-3/TRBV12-4

cdr3_aa: CASSPIVGAKETQYF
cdr3_nt: TGTGCCAGCTCACCAATTGTAGGTGCAAAAGAGACCCAGTACTTC
j_call: TRBJ2-5
d_call: -
clone_size: few
v_call: TRBV18

cdr3_aa: CASSLAKVKRNYGYTF
cdr3_nt: TGTGCCAGCAGTTTAGCGAAGGTCAAACGTAACTATGGCTACACCTTC
j_call: TRBJ1-2
d_call: -
clone_size: -
v_call: TRBV12-3/TRBV12-4

cdr3_aa: CASSPGGTTDTQYF
cdr3_nt: TGTGCCAGCTCCCCCGGCGGCACCACAGATACGCAGTATTTT
j_call: TRBJ2-3
d_call: -
clone_size: many
v_call: TRBV5-5

cdr3_aa: CASSYTREGPGKLFF
cdr3_nt: TGTGCCAGCAGTTACACGAGGGAGGGTCCCGGAAAACTGTTTTTT
j_call: TRBJ1-4
d_call: -
clone_size: -
v_call: TRBV6-2/TRBV6-3

cdr3_aa: CASSLVVGSPYEQYF
cdr3_nt: TGCGCCAGCAGCTTGGTTGTCGGGTCTCCCTACGAGCAGTACTTC
j_call: TRBJ2-7
d_call: -
clone_size: -
v_call: TRBV5-1

cdr3_aa: CASSLVLGSDTQYF
cdr3_nt: TGTGCCAGCAGCTTAGTACTAGGCTCAGATACGCAGTATTTT
j_call: TRBJ2-3
d_call: -
clone_size: -
v_call: TRBV7-9

cdr3_aa: CASSLFFGNQPQHF
cdr3_nt: TGCGCCAGCAGCCTTTTTTTTGGGAATCAGCCCCAGCATTTT
j_call: TRBJ1-5
d_call: -
clone_size: few
v_call: TRBV4-1

cdr3_aa: CASSGLAGGGNEQFF
cdr3_nt: TGTGCCAGCAGTGGACTAGCGGGGGGCGGGAATGAGCAGTTCTTC
j_call: TRBJ2-1
d_call: TRBD2
clone_size: many
v_call: TRBV6-4

cdr3_aa: CASSIERSSSYNEQFF
cdr3_nt: TGTGCCAGTAGTATTGAGCGGTCTAGCTCCTACAATGAGCAGTTCTTC
j_call: TRBJ2-1
d_call: -
clone_size: few
v_call: TRBV19

cdr3_aa: CASSQEASGSYEQYF
cdr3_nt: TGCGCCAGCAGCCAAGAAGCTAGCGGGAGCTACGAGCAGTACTTC
j_call: TRBJ2-7
d_call: TRBD2
clone_size: many
v_call: TRBV4-1

cdr3_aa: CAIRPGQGENTIYF
cdr3_nt: TGTGCCATCCGCCCGGGACAGGGGGAAAACACCATATATTTT
j_call: TRBJ1-3
d_call: TRBD1
clone_size: few
v_call: TRBV10-3

cdr3_aa: CASQGGNTIYF
cdr3_nt: TGCGCCAGTCAGGGAGGAAACACCATATATTTT
j_call: TRBJ1-3
d_call: -
clone_size: few
v_call: TRBV4-1

cdr3_aa: CASSLGTGTSGRTQYF
cdr3_nt: TGTGCCAGCAGCTTAGGGACCGGGACTAGCGGGAGAACCCAGTACTTC
j_call: TRBJ2-5
d_call: TRBD2
clone_size: few
v_call: TRBV11-2

cdr3_aa: CASSPTSGGAGSETQYF
cdr3_nt: TGTGCCAGCAGTCCAACTAGCGGGGGGGCCGGTTCGGAGACCCAGTACTTC
j_call: TRBJ2-5
d_call: TRBD2
clone_size: few
v_call: TRBV12-3/TRBV12-4

cdr3_aa: CASSPGTSGGALETQYF
cdr3_nt: TGTGCCAGCAGCCCCGGGACTAGCGGGGGGGCTTTGGAGACCCAGTACTTC
j_call: TRBJ2-5
d_call: TRBD2
clone_size: -
v_call: TRBV6-2/TRBV6-3

cdr3_aa: CSARDGEFTKQFF
cdr3_nt: TGCAGTGCTAGAGATGGGGAGTTTACAAAGCAGTTCTTC
j_call: TRBJ2-1
d_call: -
clone_size: -
v_call: TRBV20-1

cdr3_aa: CSARLAGGPHEQYF
cdr3_nt: TGCAGTGCTAGACTAGCGGGAGGGCCCCACGAGCAGTACTTC
j_call: TRBJ2-7
d_call: TRBD2
clone_size: -
v_call: TRBV20-1

cdr3_aa: CASSRTSGALGISGNTIYF
cdr3_nt: TGTGCCAGCAGCCGCACTTCCGGGGCCCTGGGTATCTCTGGAAACACCATATATTTT
j_call: TRBJ1-3
d_call: -
clone_size: few
v_call: TRBV27

cdr3_aa: CASSLLTGTGGLYGYTF
cdr3_nt: TGTGCCAGCAGTTTATTGACCGGGACAGGAGGTCTCTATGGCTACACCTTC
j_call: TRBJ1-2
d_call: TRBD1
clone_size: few
v_call: TRBV28

cdr3_aa: CASSYGAGGNEQFF
cdr3_nt: TGTGCCAGCAGTTACGGCGCAGGGGGTAATGAGCAGTTCTTC
j_call: TRBJ2-1
d_call: TRBD1
clone_size: -
v_call: TRBV6-5

cdr3_aa: CSAREASGSGYEQFF
cdr3_nt: TGCAGTGCTAGAGAAGCTAGCGGGAGTGGGTATGAGCAGTTCTTC
j_call: TRBJ2-1
d_call: TRBD2
clone_size: -
v_call: TRBV20-1

cdr3_aa: CASSYVGTQWRNNEQFF
cdr3_nt: TGTGCCAGCAGTTACGTGGGCACACAATGGCGCAACAATGAGCAGTTCTTC
j_call: TRBJ2-1
d_call: -
clone_size: -
v_call: TRBV6-5

cdr3_aa: CASTYGLNTGELFF
cdr3_nt: TGTGCCAGCACCTACGGGCTGAACACCGGGGAGCTGTTTTTT
j_call: TRBJ2-2
d_call: -
clone_size: many
v_call: TRBV27

cdr3_aa: CASSEDTGGNSNQPQHF
cdr3_nt: TGTGCCAGCAGTGAAGATACAGGGGGTAATAGCAATCAGCCCCAGCATTTT
j_call: TRBJ1-5
d_call: TRBD1
clone_size: few
v_call: TRBV2

cdr3_aa: CSARSRGRTSRGYNEQFF
cdr3_nt: TGCAGTGCTAGATCACGGGGACGCACATCTAGAGGCTACAATGAGCAGTTCTTC
j_call: TRBJ2-1
d_call: -
clone_size: many
v_call: TRBV20-1

cdr3_aa: CAISLDRGETQYF
cdr3_nt: TGTGCCATCAGTTTGGACAGAGGGGAGACCCAGTACTTC
j_call: TRBJ2-5
d_call: -
clone_size: few
v_call: TRBV10-3

cdr3_aa: CASSSTGQSTDTQYF
cdr3_nt: TGTGCCAGCAGCAGCACGGGACAGAGCACAGATACGCAGTATTTT
j_call: TRBJ2-3
d_call: TRBD1
clone_size: few
v_call: TRBV6-1

cdr3_aa: CASSYGWRSQETQYF
cdr3_nt: TGTGCCAGCAGTTACGGGTGGCGCTCCCAGGAGACCCAGTACTTC
j_call: TRBJ2-5
d_call: -
clone_size: few
v_call: TRBV6-5

cdr3_aa: CASRHSWDRGTEAFF
cdr3_nt: TGTGCCAGCAGACACTCGTGGGACAGGGGCACTGAAGCTTTCTTT
j_call: TRBJ1-1
d_call: TRBD1
clone_size: many
v_call: TRBV12-3/TRBV12-4

cdr3_aa: CASSWDSLYKYQETQYF
cdr3_nt: TGTGCCAGCAGCTGGGACAGCCTTTACAAGTACCAAGAGACCCAGTACTTC
j_call: TRBJ2-5
d_call: TRBD1
clone_size: -
v_call: TRBV7-8

cdr3_aa: CASSLPLDKNIQYF
cdr3_nt: TGTGCCAGCAGCTTACCCTTAGACAAAAACATTCAGTACTTC
j_call: TRBJ2-4
d_call: -
clone_size: -
v_call: TRBV7-9

cdr3_aa: CASSLSPYNEQFF
cdr3_nt: TGTGCCAGCAGTTTGTCGCCTTACAATGAGCAGTTCTTC
j_call: TRBJ2-1
d_call: -
clone_size: many
v_call: TRBV5-1

cdr3_aa: CASSLEDKNIQYF
cdr3_nt: TGTGCCAGCAGCTTAGAGGACAAAAACATTCAGTACTTC
j_call: TRBJ2-4
d_call: -
clone_size: -
v_call: TRBV13